The 28 T cell receptor beta chains in this list originate from one sample, sequenced in a study of blood T cell repertoires in COVID-19. Produced via immunoSEQ multiplex PCR; TCRdb's table is partial and in-frame only. The table has hundreds of thousands of clones, about 88% seen once. Source material: PBMCs or T cells enriched from blood (not recorded which). These receptors all come from a man in his fifties or sixties who had recovered from COVID-19.

The chain recombines TRBV19 with TRBJ1-1; D possibly corresponds to TRBD1 (6 bases). Germline CDR1 and CDR2: LNHDA and SQIVND (reference sequence). The CDR3 length is 13 residues. V dropped 5 bases and J dropped 3 bases, with 10 bases sitting between them. DNA of the CDR3: TGTGCCAGTAGTCGACAGGTGGACACTGAAGCTTTCTTT. It yields the protein CASSRQVDTEAFF. The variable domain in full, completed from reference TRBV19 and TRBJ1-1, reads DGGITQSPKYLFRKEGQNVTLSCEQNLNHDAMYWYRQDPGQGLRLIYYSQIVNDFQKGDIAEGYSVSREKKESFPLTVTSAQKNPTAFYLCASSRQVDTEAFFGQGTRLTVV.

V gene TRBV25-1 combines with J gene TRBJ1-2; 9 positions match TRBD1. CDR1 is MGHDK and CDR2 is SYGVNS in the germline V gene. The CDR3 is 13 amino acids. V gave up 4 bases and J gave up 8 bases; unmatched junction bases: 5. The CDR3 loop reads CASSGTGARGYTF. In DNA form, the CDR3 reads TGTGCCAGCAGTGGGACAGGGGCGCGGGGCTACACCTTC.

This chain connects TRBV29-1 to TRBJ1-1, with D perhaps matching TRBD1 (5 bases). V lost 6 bases, J lost 3 bases, and 17 bases lay in between. Germline loops: CDR1 SQVTM, CDR2 ANQGSEA. The CDR3 extends over 14 amino acids. CDR3 sequence reads: CSVTGHLLDTEAFF. Here the CDR3 DNA reads TGCAGCGTGACTGGACACCTTCTAGACACTGAAGCTTTCTTT.

This sequence joins TRBV15 and TRBJ2-5, with no clear D. The CDR3 spans 13 residues. Trimming removed 2 bases at V and 4 bases at J, with 8 bases between. In germline, CDR1 is LNHNV, CDR2 YYDKDF (reference sequence). The CDR3 region has the DNA TGTGCCACCAGCAGACGGGTAGGAGAGACCCAGTACTTC. Amino acids: CATSRRVGETQYF.

The chain couples TRBV18 to TRBJ2-1; 10 bases agree with TRBD2. The CDR3 sequence is 16 residues long. The J segment lost 3 bases and the V segment lost 6 bases, leaving 8 bases of the junction unmatched. The V gene's germline CDR1 is KGHSH and CDR2 LQKENI. Here the CDR3 DNA reads TGTGCCAGCTCCCCGGCTAGCGGGAGTATCTACAATGAGCAGTTCTTC. Translated: CASSPASGSIYNEQFF. The variable domain in full, with the rest retrieved from reference TRBV18 and TRBJ2-1, is NAGVMQNPRHLVRRRGQEARLRCSPMKGHSHVYWYRQLPEEGLKFMVYLQKENIIDESGMPKERFSAEFPKEGPSILRIQQVVRGDSAAYFCASSPASGSIYNEQFFGPGTRLTVL.

This clone appeared a single time. The V gene is TRBV7-9, the J gene TRBJ1-2, with no clear D. The V end lost 5 bases, the J end lost 4 bases, and 17 bases lay between the germline ends. Germline V gene data show CDR1 as SEHNR and CDR2 as FQNEAQ (reference sequence). The CDR3 runs to 15 residues. The DNA for the CDR3 is TGTGCCAGCAGCCCCGACCTCCTCGGAGGCTATGGCTACACCTTC. Residues: CASSPDLLGGYGYTF.

The chain combines TRBV9 with TRBJ2-1; 8 nucleotides line up with TRBD2. In germline, CDR1 is SGDLS, CDR2 YYNGEE. The CDR3 has 16 residues. The V and J ends lost 4 bases and 7 bases, in that order; junction bases with no gene match: 13. CDR3 residues: CASSTRTSPLFNEQFF. The CDR3 DNA sequence: TGTGCCAGCAGCACCCGGACTAGCCCTTTGTTTAATGAGCAGTTCTTC.

V gene TRBV18 combines with J gene TRBJ1-5; D is possibly TRBD1 (5 bases). CDR3 size: 12 residues. The germline V gene encodes CDR1 KGHSH and CDR2 LQKENI. Trimming shortened V by 5 bases and J by 5 bases, and 7 bases separated the two germline ends. The CDR3 bases are TGTGCCAGCTCAGCCAGGGATCAGCCCCAGCATTTT. Translated, it gives CASSARDQPQHF.

The V call is TRBV12-3 or TRBV12-4, the J call TRBJ1-6; D is unclear. V was shortened by 5 bases and J by 14 bases, with 16 bases between the two germline ends. The CDR3 length is 13 residues. Here the CDR3 reads CASSPKGGQTLHF. DNA of the CDR3: TGTGCCAGCAGTCCCAAGGGAGGTCAAACCCTCCACTTT.

The rearrangement joins TRBV18 to TRBJ1-1, with a possible D match to TRBD1 (5 bases). V was clipped by 3 bases and J by 4 bases, with 15 bases between them. This CDR3 is 15 amino acids long. Germline V gives CDR1 KGHSH, CDR2 LQKENI. This chain's CDR3 is CASSPAQGRGTEAFF. CDR3 DNA: TGTGCCAGCTCACCTGCGCAGGGAAGGGGCACTGAAGCTTTCTTT.

This chain links TRBV5-1 with TRBJ1-3; no reliable D call. V shed 5 bases and J shed 0 bases, with 15 bases lying between them. The CDR3 covers 16 residues. Per germline, CDR1 SGHRS and CDR2 YFSETQ. The CDR3 sequence: CASRPAQTNSGNTIYF. CDR3 DNA sequence: TGCGCCAGCAGGCCGGCCCAGACAAACTCTGGAAACACCATATATTTT. Drawing the rest from reference TRBV5-1 and TRBJ1-3, the complete variable domain is KAGVTQTPRYLIKTRGQQVTLSCSPISGHRSVSWYQQTPGQGLQFLFEYFSETQRNKGNFPGRFSGRQFSNSRSEMNVSTLELGDSALYLCASRPAQTNSGNTIYFGEGSWLTVV.

V and J are TRBV4-1 and TRBJ1-2, with unresolved D. The germline gives CDR1 MGHRA, CDR2 YSYEKL. V lost 1 base and J lost 4, with 4 bases in between. This CDR3 comprises 12 residues. As DNA, the CDR3 is TGCGCCAGCAGCCAAGGGCTCTATGGCTACACCTTC. Protein sequence: CASSQGLYGYTF.

V gene TRBV18 combines with J gene TRBJ1-1; 9 bases agree with TRBD1. Germline CDR1 and CDR2: KGHSH and LQKENI. Trimming at V came to 6 bases and at J to 5 bases, leaving 22 bases not matched to a gene. The CDR3 is 19 residues long. This CDR3 is CASSRNSPGQGVSGTEAFF. In nucleotides, the CDR3 is TGTGCCAGCTCCCGGAATAGTCCGGGACAGGGCGTCTCGGGGACTGAAGCTTTCTTT.

The chain has TRBV19 and TRBJ2-3; D ambiguous. The CDR3 covers 14 residues. Germline V gene lookup returns CDR1 LNHDA and CDR2 SQIVND (reference sequence). V was cut by 1 base and J by 2 bases, with 7 bases left in between. In DNA, the CDR3 is TGTGCCAGTAGTATAGGTCAGGCCACAGATACGCAGTATTTT. This gives the protein CASSIGQATDTQYF.

The rearrangement joins TRBV7-9 to TRBJ1-1; D might be TRBD1 (6 bases). This CDR3 spans 16 amino acids. V was cut by 3 bases and J by 4 bases, with 18 bases left in between. Germline V CDR1 and CDR2: SEHNR, FQNEAQ (reference sequence). The CDR3 bases are TGTGCCAGCAGCTTGGGCCGGGACACCGGGGCCACTGAAGCTTTCTTT. It encodes CASSLGRDTGATEAFF.

This chain links TRBV7-2 with TRBJ2-3; 8 bases match TRBD2. Looked up from germline, CDR1 is SGHTA and CDR2 is FQGNSA. The CDR3 sequence is 15 residues long. The V and J ends lost 1 base and 6 bases, in that order; junction bases with no gene match: 6. The CDR3 DNA is TGTGCCAGCAGCTTAGGGACGGGAGGGAGGGATACGCAGTATTTT. Residues: CASSLGTGGRDTQYF. The full variable domain, rest sourced from reference TRBV7-2 and TRBJ2-3, is GAGVSQSPSNKVTEKGKDVELRCDPISGHTALYWYRQSLGQGLEFLIYFQGNSAPDKSGLPSDRFSAERTGGSVSTLTIQRTQQEDSAVYLCASSLGTGGRDTQYFGPGTRLTVL.

The chain employs TRBV11-2 and TRBJ1-4; 8 bases match TRBD1. The germline gives CDR1 SGHAT, CDR2 FQNNGV. This CDR3 is 16 amino acids long. V shed 3 bases, J shed 2 bases, and the junction held 5 bases outside the gene matches. Written as DNA, the CDR3 is TGTGCCAGCAGCTTCCCCACAGGGGGTACTAATGAAAAACTGTTTTTT. It encodes CASSFPTGGTNEKLFF. Together with reference TRBV11-2 and TRBJ1-4, the CDR3 gives the full variable domain: EAGVAQSPRYKIIEKRQSVAFWCNPISGHATLYWYQQILGQGPKLLIQFQNNGVVDDSQLPKDRFSAERLKGVDSTLKIQPAKLEDSAVYLCASSFPTGGTNEKLFFGSGTQLSVL.

The chain recombines TRBV19 with TRBJ1-6; maybe TRBD1 (6 bases). V lost 2 bases and J 8 bases, leaving 10 bases between the germline ends. The CDR3 contains 14 residues. The germline V gene encodes CDR1 LNHDA and CDR2 SQIVND (reference sequence). CDR3 loop: CASSISQGHSPLHF. The CDR3 DNA follows: TGTGCCAGTAGTATATCACAGGGTCATTCACCCCTCCACTTT. Using reference TRBV19 and TRBJ1-6 for the parts outside the CDR3, the full variable domain is DGGITQSPKYLFRKEGQNVTLSCEQNLNHDAMYWYRQDPGQGLRLIYYSQIVNDFQKGDIAEGYSVSREKKESFPLTVTSAQKNPTAFYLCASSISQGHSPLHFGNGTRLTVT.

The V gene is TRBV9, the J gene TRBJ1-3; D is ambiguous. The CDR3 totals 15 residues. Germline loops: CDR1 SGDLS, CDR2 YYNGEE. V dropped 1 base and J dropped 1 base, with 9 bases sitting between them. CDR3 sequence reads: CASSVTGGSGNTIYF. In nucleotides, the CDR3 is TGTGCCAGCAGCGTAACGGGTGGTTCTGGAAACACCATATATTTT.

DNA for the CDR3: TGCAGCGTAGACGACAGGGCAGTGCAGTTCTTC. Amino acids: CSVDDRAVQFF. The chain carries TRBV29-1 and TRBJ2-1; TRBD1 matches at 7 bases. CDR1 and CDR2 (germline): SQVTM, ANQGSEA. V was clipped by 6 bases and J by 12 bases; unmatched bases: 8. CDR3 size: 11 residues.

This clone turned up a few times. This chain joins TRBV5-4 and TRBJ1-3; perhaps TRBD1 as D (6 bases). CDR1 and CDR2 from the germline V gene are SGHNT and YYREEE (reference sequence). Trimming cost V 4 bases and J 4 bases, with 18 bases left between them. CDR3 length equals 16 residues. CDR3 sequence (DNA): TGTGCCAGCAGCCCAGAGACTGGGGGCGCCGGAAACACCATATATTTT. Amino acid sequence: CASSPETGGAGNTIYF. Complete variable domain (other parts from reference TRBV5-4 and TRBJ1-3): ETGVTQSPTHLIKTRGQQVTLRCSSQSGHNTVSWYQQALGQGPQFIFQYYREEENGRGNFPPRFSGLQFPNYSSELNVNALELDDSALYLCASSPETGGAGNTIYFGEGSWLTVV.

The V and J genes are TRBV5-4 and TRBJ2-7; 12 bases line up with TRBD1. The V gene's germline CDR1 is SGHNT and CDR2 YYREEE (reference sequence). After removal of 0 bases from V and 6 bases from J, the junction contained 7 bases not matched to a gene. The CDR3 sequence is 16 residues long. In DNA form, the CDR3 reads TGTGCCAGCAGCTTGGAGTGGGGACAGGGGGCAGGCGAGCAGTACTTC. Protein: CASSLEWGQGAGEQYF.

The rearrangement joins TRBV5-1 to TRBJ2-7, with D possibly matching TRBD2 (6 bases). The V gene lost 0 bases and the J gene lost 9 bases, with 13 bases spanning the gap. The CDR3 totals 13 residues. CDR1 is SGHRS, CDR2 YFSETQ, per germline. Here the CDR3 reads CASSLASGVSQYF. CDR3 DNA: TGCGCCAGCAGCTTGGCGTCGGGGGTCTCGCAGTACTTC.

The V and J genes are TRBV3-1 (or the pseudogene TRBV3-2) and TRBJ1-1; D is undetermined. The CDR3 extends over 16 amino acids. V was pared by 1 base and J by 2 bases, with 14 bases between. The germline gives CDR1 LGHDT, CDR2 YNNKEL (reference sequence). The CDR3 protein is CASSQVVIRGNTEAFF. CDR3 sequence (DNA): TGTGCCAGCAGCCAAGTGGTAATCCGGGGTAACACTGAAGCTTTCTTT.

The chain has TRBV5-1 and TRBJ2-7; maybe TRBD1 (6 bases). The CDR3 has 12 residues. The germline gives CDR1 SGHRS, CDR2 YFSETQ. V was trimmed by 4 bases and J by 7 bases, leaving 12 bases between them. The CDR3: CASSETGSEQYF. In nucleotides, the CDR3 is TGCGCCAGCAGCGAAACAGGGAGTGAGCAGTACTTC. Supplemented by reference TRBV5-1 and TRBJ2-7, the full variable domain reads KAGVTQTPRYLIKTRGQQVTLSCSPISGHRSVSWYQQTPGQGLQFLFEYFSETQRNKGNFPGRFSGRQFSNSRSEMNVSTLELGDSALYLCASSETGSEQYFGPGTRLTVT.

The chain recombines TRBV5-1 with TRBJ1-5; TRBD1 agrees at 9 bases. CDR3 size: 15 residues. CDR1 SGHRS and CDR2 YFSETQ come from the germline V gene. V lost 0 bases, J lost 4 bases, and 2 bases stayed unmatched. CDR3 loop: CASSLGDRGNQPQHF. The CDR3 region has the DNA TGCGCCAGCAGCTTGGGAGACAGGGGGAATCAGCCCCAGCATTTT.

This clone was seen once. The chain links TRBV29-1 to TRBJ1-1, with D uncertain. The CDR3 contains 11 residues. Per the germline V gene, CDR1 is SQVTM and CDR2 is ANQGSEA. Trimming removed 6 bases from V and 4 bases from J, with 9 bases in between. The DNA for the CDR3 is TGCAGCGTCCAGAGGAGCACTGAAGCTTTCTTT. It translates to CSVQRSTEAFF.

The genes are TRBV5-1 and TRBJ2-7; 12 nucleotides match TRBD2. This CDR3 has 15 amino acids. Germline CDR1 is SGHRS and CDR2 is YFSETQ. The V and J ends lost 3 bases and 3 bases, in that order; junction bases with no gene match: 4. The DNA of the CDR3 is TGCGCCAGCAGCTCGGGACTAGCGGGTGGCTACGAGCAGTACTTC. Protein product: CASSSGLAGGYEQYF. Together with reference TRBV5-1 and TRBJ2-7, the CDR3 gives the full variable domain: KAGVTQTPRYLIKTRGQQVTLSCSPISGHRSVSWYQQTPGQGLQFLFEYFSETQRNKGNFPGRFSGRQFSNSRSEMNVSTLELGDSALYLCASSSGLAGGYEQYFGPGTRLTVT.